This T cell receptor (beta chain) appears in the sequencing data of a study of T cell repertoires in cytomegalovirus infection. Study-wide context: Carrying CMV and the relevant HLA type showed in public TCR beta signatures. Broader study findings: The ex vivo response was dominated by HLA-C-restricted CMV-specific TCR beta clonotypes.

TCRdb analysed the reads with MiXCR anew, one entry per CDR3 protein. This table holds approximately 220,000 distinct CDR3 sequences, 30% to 45% found once. V lost 4 bases, J lost 0 bases, and 21 bases lay in between. CDR1 is SGHNT, CDR2 YYREEE, per germline (reference sequence). The CDR3 consists of 18 residues. This clonotype came up many times. What it binds is unknown. The clonotype was recovered from a human donor in good health (CMV status not recorded). Some clones in this sample may be carry-over from other donors' samples. The chain employs TRBV5-4 and TRBJ2-3; D perhaps matches TRBD1 (7 bases). This material consisted of CD8+ T cells from cultured PBMCs, taken from culture after CMV antigen stimulation. The CDR3 DNA reads as TGTGCCAGCAGCCCACAGGACGGGGGACAGCATAGCACAGATACGCAGTATTTT. Translating it yields CASSPQDGGQHSTDTQYF.